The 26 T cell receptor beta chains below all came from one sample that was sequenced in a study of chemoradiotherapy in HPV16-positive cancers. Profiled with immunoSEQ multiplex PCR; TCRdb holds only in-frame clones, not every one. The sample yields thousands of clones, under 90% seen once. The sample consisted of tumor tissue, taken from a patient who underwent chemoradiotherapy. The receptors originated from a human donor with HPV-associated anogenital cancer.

This CDR3 is CASSLGGGGTRTEAFF. For the CDR3, the DNA is TGTGCCAGCAGCTTAGGAGGTGGGGGTACGAGAACTGAAGCTTTCTTT. V gene TRBV7-2 combines with J gene TRBJ1-1, with D tentatively TRBD1 (5 bases). The ends were cut back, 1 base at V and 5 bases at J, with 17 bases in the middle. The CDR3 runs to 16 residues. Germline V CDR1 and CDR2: SGHTA, FQGNSA.

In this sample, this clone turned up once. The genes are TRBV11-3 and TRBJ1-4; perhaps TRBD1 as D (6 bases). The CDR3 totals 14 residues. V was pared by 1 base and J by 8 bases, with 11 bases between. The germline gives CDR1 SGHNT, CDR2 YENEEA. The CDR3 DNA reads TGTGCCAGCAGCTTAGTCCGGGGGGGCGAAAAACTGTTTTTT. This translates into CASSLVRGGEKLFF.

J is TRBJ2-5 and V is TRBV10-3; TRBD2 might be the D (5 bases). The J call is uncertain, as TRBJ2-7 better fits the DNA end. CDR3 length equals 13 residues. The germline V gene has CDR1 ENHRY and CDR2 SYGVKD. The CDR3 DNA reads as TGTGCCATCAGTGAGTCAGAGGGAGCCGAGCAGTACTTC. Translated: CAISESEGAEQYF.

The CDR3 sequence: CAWGRTGTAYNEQFF. CDR3 bases: TGTGCCTGGGGAAGAACCGGGACTGCCTACAATGAGCAGTTCTTC. The chain carries TRBV30 and TRBJ2-1; tentatively, D is TRBD2 (6 bases). The germline V and J ends were trimmed by 5 bases and 2 bases, with 16 bases remaining between them. The CDR3 totals 15 residues. From germline, CDR1 is GTSNPN and CDR2 SVGIG (reference sequence).

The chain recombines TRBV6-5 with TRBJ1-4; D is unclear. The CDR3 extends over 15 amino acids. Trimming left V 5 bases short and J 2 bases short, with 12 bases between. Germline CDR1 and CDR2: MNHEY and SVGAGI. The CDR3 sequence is CASSRRGWTNEKLFF. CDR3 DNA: TGTGCCAGCAGTCGCCGAGGGTGGACTAATGAAAAACTGTTTTTT.

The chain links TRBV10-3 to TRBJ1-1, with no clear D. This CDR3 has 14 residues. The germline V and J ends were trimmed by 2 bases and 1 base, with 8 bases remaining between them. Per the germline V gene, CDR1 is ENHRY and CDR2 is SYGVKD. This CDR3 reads CAISERVKNTEAFF. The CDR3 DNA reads TGTGCCATCAGTGAGCGGGTAAAGAACACTGAAGCTTTCTTT.

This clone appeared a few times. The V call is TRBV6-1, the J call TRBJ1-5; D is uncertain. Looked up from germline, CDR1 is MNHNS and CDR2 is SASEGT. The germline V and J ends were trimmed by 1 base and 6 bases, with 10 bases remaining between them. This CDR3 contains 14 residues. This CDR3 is CASSEGRAGQPQHF. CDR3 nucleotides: TGTGCCAGCAGTGAAGGTAGGGCGGGTCAGCCCCAGCATTTT.

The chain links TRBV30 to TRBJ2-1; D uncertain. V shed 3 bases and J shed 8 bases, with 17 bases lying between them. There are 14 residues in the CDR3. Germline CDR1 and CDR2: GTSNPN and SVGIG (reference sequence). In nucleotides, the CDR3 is TGTGCCTGGAGCCACCAGGCGATTCTCGATGAGCAGTTCTTC. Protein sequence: CAWSHQAILDEQFF. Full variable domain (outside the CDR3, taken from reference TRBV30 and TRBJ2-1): SQTIHQWPATLVQPVGSPLSLECTVEGTSNPNLYWYRQAAGRGLQLLFYSVGIGQISSEVPQNLSASRPQDRQFILSSKKLLLSDSGFYLCAWSHQAILDEQFFGPGTRLTVL.

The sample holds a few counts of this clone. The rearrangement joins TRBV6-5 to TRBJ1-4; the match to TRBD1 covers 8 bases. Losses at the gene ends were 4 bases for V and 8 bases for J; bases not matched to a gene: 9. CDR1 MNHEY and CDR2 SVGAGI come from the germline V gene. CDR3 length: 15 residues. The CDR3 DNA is TGTGCCAGCAGTTCCGACAGGGGTAGACGGGAAAAACTGTTTTTT. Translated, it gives CASSSDRGRREKLFF.

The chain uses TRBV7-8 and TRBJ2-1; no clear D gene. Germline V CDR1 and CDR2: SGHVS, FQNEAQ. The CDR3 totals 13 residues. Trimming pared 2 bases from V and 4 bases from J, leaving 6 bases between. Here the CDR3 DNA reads TGTGCCAGCAGCTTAATAGTTTACAATGAGCAGTTCTTC. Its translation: CASSLIVYNEQFF.

The CDR3 DNA reads as TGTGCCAGCAGCGTCCAGGGGGGAGGACAGCCCCAGCATTTT. It specifies CASSVQGGGQPQHF. The gene calls are TRBV6-5 and TRBJ1-5; TRBD1 matches 7 bases. V lost 6 bases to trimming and J lost 7 bases; unmatched junction nucleotides: 9. CDR1 is MNHEY, CDR2 SVGAGI, per germline. This CDR3 comprises 14 residues.

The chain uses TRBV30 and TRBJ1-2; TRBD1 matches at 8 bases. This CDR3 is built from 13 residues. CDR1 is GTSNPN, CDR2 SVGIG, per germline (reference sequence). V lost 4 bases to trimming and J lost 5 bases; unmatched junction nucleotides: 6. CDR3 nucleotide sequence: TGTGCCTGGACCATCCAGGGGGCGTATGGCTACACCTTC. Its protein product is CAWTIQGAYGYTF.

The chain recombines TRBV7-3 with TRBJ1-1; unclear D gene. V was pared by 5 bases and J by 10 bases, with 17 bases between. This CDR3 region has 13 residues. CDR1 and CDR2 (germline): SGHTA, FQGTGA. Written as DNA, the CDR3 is TGTGCCAGCAGCCCCGGGCCGCCCTCCGGAGCTTTCTTT. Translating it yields CASSPGPPSGAFF.

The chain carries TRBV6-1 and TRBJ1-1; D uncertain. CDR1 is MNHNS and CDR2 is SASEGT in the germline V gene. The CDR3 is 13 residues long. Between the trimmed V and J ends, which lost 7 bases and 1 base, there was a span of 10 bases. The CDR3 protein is CASKPLGNTEAFF. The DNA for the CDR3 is TGTGCCAGCAAACCCCTGGGGAACACTGAAGCTTTCTTT.

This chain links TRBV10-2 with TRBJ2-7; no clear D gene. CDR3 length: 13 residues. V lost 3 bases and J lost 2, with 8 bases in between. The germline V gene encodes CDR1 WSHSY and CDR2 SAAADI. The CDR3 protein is CASSEKAPYEQYF. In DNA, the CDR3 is TGCGCCAGCAGTGAAAAGGCCCCCTACGAGCAGTACTTC.

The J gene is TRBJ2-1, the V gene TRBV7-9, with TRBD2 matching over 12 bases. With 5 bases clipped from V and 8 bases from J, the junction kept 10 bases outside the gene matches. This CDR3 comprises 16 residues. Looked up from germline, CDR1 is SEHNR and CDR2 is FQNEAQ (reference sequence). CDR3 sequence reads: CASSQRLAGVIYEQFF. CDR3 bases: TGTGCCAGCAGCCAAAGACTAGCGGGAGTGATCTATGAGCAGTTCTTC.

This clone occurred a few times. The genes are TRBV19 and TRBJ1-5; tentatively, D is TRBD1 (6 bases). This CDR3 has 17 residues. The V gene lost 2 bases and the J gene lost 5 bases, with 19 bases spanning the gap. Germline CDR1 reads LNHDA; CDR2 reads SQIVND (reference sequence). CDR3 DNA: TGTGCCAGTAGTATAACAGGGATGGGAGTTATTGATCAGCCCCAGCATTTT. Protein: CASSITGMGVIDQPQHF.

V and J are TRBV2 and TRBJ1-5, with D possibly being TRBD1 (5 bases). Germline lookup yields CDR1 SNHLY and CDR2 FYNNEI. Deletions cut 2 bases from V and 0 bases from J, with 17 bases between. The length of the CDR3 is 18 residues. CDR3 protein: CASSEKDQGLYSNQPQHF. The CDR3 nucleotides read TGTGCCAGCAGTGAAAAGGACCAGGGTCTTTATAGCAATCAGCCCCAGCATTTT.

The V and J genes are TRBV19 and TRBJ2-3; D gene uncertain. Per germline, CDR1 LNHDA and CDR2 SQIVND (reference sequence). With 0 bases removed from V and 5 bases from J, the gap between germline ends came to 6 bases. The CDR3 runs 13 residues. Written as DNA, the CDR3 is TGTGCCAGTAGTATAGAGAAGCAAGATACGCAGTATTTT. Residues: CASSIEKQDTQYF.

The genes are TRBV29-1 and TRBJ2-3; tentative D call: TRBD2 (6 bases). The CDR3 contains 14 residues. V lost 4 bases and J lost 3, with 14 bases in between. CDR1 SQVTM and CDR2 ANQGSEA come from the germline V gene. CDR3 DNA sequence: TGCAGCGTTGGAGGAGGGAGTTGGACAGATACGCAGTATTTT. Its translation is CSVGGGSWTDTQYF.

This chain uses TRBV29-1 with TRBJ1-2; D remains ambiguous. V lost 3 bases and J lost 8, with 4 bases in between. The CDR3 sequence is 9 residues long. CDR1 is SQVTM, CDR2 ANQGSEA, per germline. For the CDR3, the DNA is TGCAGCGTTGACCGGGGCTACACCTTC. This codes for CSVDRGYTF.

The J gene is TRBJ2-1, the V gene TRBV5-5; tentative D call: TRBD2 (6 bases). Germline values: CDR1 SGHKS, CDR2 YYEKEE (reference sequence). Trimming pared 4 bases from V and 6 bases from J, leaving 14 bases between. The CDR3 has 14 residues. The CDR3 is CASSMGGSANEQFF. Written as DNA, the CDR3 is TGTGCCAGCAGCATGGGGGGATCCGCCAATGAGCAGTTCTTC.

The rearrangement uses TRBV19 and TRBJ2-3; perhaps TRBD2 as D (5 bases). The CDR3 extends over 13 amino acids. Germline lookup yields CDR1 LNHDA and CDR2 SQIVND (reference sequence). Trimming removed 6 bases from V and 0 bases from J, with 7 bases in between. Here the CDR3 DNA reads TGTGCCAGTAGAGCGGCTAGCACAGATACGCAGTATTTT. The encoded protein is CASRAASTDTQYF.

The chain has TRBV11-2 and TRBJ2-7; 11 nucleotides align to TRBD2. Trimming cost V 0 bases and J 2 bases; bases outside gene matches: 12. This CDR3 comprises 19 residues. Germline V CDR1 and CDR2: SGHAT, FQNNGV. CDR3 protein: CASSLDQGLAGGRTYEQYF. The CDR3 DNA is TGTGCCAGCAGCTTAGATCAGGGGCTAGCGGGGGGCCGAACCTACGAGCAGTACTTC.

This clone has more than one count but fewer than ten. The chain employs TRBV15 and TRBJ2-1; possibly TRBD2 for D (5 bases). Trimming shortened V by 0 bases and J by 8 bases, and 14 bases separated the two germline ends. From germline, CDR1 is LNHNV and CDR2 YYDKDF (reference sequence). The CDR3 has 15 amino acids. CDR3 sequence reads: CATSRDIREIDEQFF. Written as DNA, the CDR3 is TGTGCCACCAGCAGAGATATACGGGAAATCGATGAGCAGTTCTTC.

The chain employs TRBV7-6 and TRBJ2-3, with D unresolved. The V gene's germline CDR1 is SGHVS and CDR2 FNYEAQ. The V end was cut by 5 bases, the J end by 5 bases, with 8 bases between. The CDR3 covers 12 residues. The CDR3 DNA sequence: TGTGCCAGCAGCCGCATAGGAGATACGCAGTATTTT. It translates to CASSRIGDTQYF.